The clone carrying this TCR beta chain was counted only a few times. The data belong to a study of spatial heterogeneity in lung cancer. Time point denoted: sample taken at primary tumor resection. Donation came from roughly 72 patients with untreated early-stage non-small cell lung cancer. Trimming pared 6 bases from V and 9 bases from J, leaving 24 bases between. This CDR3 comprises 16 residues. Germline lookup yields CDR1 DFQATT and CDR2 SNEGSKA (reference sequence). TCRdb redid the calling of the 5' RACE reads with MiXCR, one entry per CDR3 protein. This sample yields tens of thousands of distinct CDR3 sequences, of which roughly 12% are seen a single time; more than 40% belongs to the top ten.

This rearrangement joins TRBV20-1 to TRBJ1-6; D is perhaps TRBD1 (6 bases). Here the sequenced sample was PBMCs, taken at surgery. This sequence was found in a male donor with early-stage non-small cell lung cancer. CDR3 sequence (DNA): TGCAGTGCCCCAACCCCGGGCCTAGGGGGAACTTCACCCCTCCACTTT. This gives the protein CSAPTPGLGGTSPLHF.